These 19 T cell receptor beta chains were sequenced from one sample in a study of T cells after yellow fever vaccination (dated by TCRdb to about 2019). The method was 5' RACE. TCRdb shows the sequencer as Illumina HiSeq 2500. TCRdb passed the public sequencing reads through fastp at Q25 and MiXCR, retaining productive beta sequences. CDR3 protein sequences are deduplicated, and each keeps its most common genes and DNA. In all, the sample holds roughly 340,000 distinct CDR3 sequences, and more than 8.5% of those were seen once. 18% of the sample comes from the top ten. In the paper's terms, the treatment or condition label means: live attenuated yellow fever vaccine strain. Source: PBMCs, taken on the day of the first yellow fever vaccination. These receptors all stem from a man aged 18 to 35 who received the YFV17D yellow fever vaccine.

This rearrangement joins TRBV12-3 or TRBV12-4 to TRBJ1-5; D may be TRBD1 (6 bases). Between the trimmed V and J ends, which lost 5 bases and 1 base, there was a span of 15 bases. This CDR3 is 16 amino acids long. CDR3 DNA sequence: TGTGCCAGCAGTCCCGGGGGCGGAATGAGCAATCAGCCCCAGCATTTT. Its translation is CASSPGGGMSNQPQHF.

This clonotype was seen more than once but under ten times. V is TRBV7-2 and J is TRBJ2-2; D gene unclear. Germline CDR1 reads SGHTA; CDR2 reads FQGNSA. This CDR3 region has 12 residues. V was shortened by 5 bases and J by 6 bases, with 7 bases between the two germline ends. Here the CDR3 DNA reads TGTGCCAGCAGCCCTTACTCCGGGGAGCTGTTTTTT. This translates into CASSPYSGELFF.

This clonotype appeared a few times. The V call is TRBV10-1, the J call TRBJ2-1; perhaps TRBD2 as D (5 bases). Trimming left V 0 bases short and J 0 bases short, with 9 bases between. The germline CDR1 and CDR2 sequences are WNHNN and SYGVQD (reference sequence). The CDR3 extends over 16 amino acids. The CDR3 sequence: CASSESPGGSYNEQFF. The CDR3 coding sequence is TGCGCCAGCAGTGAGTCGCCCGGAGGCTCCTACAATGAGCAGTTCTTC.

This clonotype appeared a few times. This chain connects TRBV15 to TRBJ1-5, with TRBD1 identical over 10 bases. The CDR3 sequence is 15 residues long. Germline trimming cut 4 bases from V and 5 bases from J; bases unmatched to any gene: 5. The germline V gene has CDR1 LNHNV and CDR2 YYDKDF (reference sequence). The CDR3 spells CATSNLDRGYQPQHF. As DNA, the CDR3 is TGTGCCACCAGCAATCTGGACAGGGGGTATCAGCCCCAGCATTTT.

This chain connects TRBV7-9 to TRBJ1-4, with a possible D match to TRBD1 (5 bases). Trimming took off 5 bases at V and 0 bases at J, with 13 bases between the two ends. The CDR3 is 16 residues long. Germline V lookup: CDR1 SEHNR, CDR2 FQNEAQ (reference sequence). The CDR3 nucleotides are TGTGCCAGCAGCCCAGGGCCACTCACAACTAATGAAAAACTGTTTTTT. Translated, it gives CASSPGPLTTNEKLFF.

This clonotype was detected many times. The chain combines TRBV7-2 with TRBJ2-2, with D tentatively TRBD1 or TRBD2 (6 bases each). V shed 0 bases and J shed 7 bases, with 9 bases lying between them. The CDR3 is 14 amino acids. Germline V gene data show CDR1 as SGHTA and CDR2 as FQGNSA. The CDR3 loop reads CASSLAGGVGELFF. The CDR3 DNA reads as TGTGCCAGCAGCTTAGCCGGGGGCGTCGGGGAGCTGTTTTTT.

Turning to this clonotype: A much larger clonotype is one base distant, so this may be a read error. CDR3 coding DNA: TGTGCCACCAGCCGAGACAGGAGTAGCACAGATACGCTGTATTTT. This gives the protein CATSRDRSSTDTLYF. V gene TRBV24-1 combines with J gene TRBJ2-3; D possibly corresponds to TRBD1 (6 bases). The CDR3 is 15 amino acids. Germline loops: CDR1 KGHDR, CDR2 SFDVKD.

This clonotype showed up just a few times. This chain connects TRBV20-1 to TRBJ2-4; possibly TRBD2 for D (6 bases). The germline gives CDR1 DFQATT, CDR2 SNEGSKA (reference sequence). The V and J ends lost 6 bases and 6 bases respectively, with 15 bases between them. The CDR3 extends over 13 amino acids. The CDR3 DNA is TGCAGTGCCCTTCTGGAGGGGAGAAACATTCAGTACTTC. This sequence encodes CSALLEGRNIQYF.

This clonotype was detected a few times. This CDR3 reads CASSWERGANTDTQYF. In DNA form, the CDR3 reads TGCGCCAGCAGCTGGGAGAGGGGCGCGAACACAGATACGCAGTATTTT. The rearrangement joins TRBV5-1 to TRBJ2-3; D could derive from TRBD1 or TRBD2 (5 bases each). The germline V gene encodes CDR1 SGHRS and CDR2 YFSETQ. The V end was cut by 3 bases, the J end by 2 bases, with 16 bases between. The CDR3 consists of 16 residues.

The chain combines TRBV20-1 with TRBJ2-5; D is ambiguous. CDR3 size: 13 residues. Trimming cost V 5 bases and J 1 base, with 11 bases left between them. CDR1 and CDR2 from the germline V gene are DFQATT and SNEGSKA (reference sequence). Here the CDR3 DNA reads TGCAGTGCTGTCCCCATTGCCCAAGAGACCCAGTACTTC. Its translation is CSAVPIAQETQYF.

Turning to this clonotype: A read error may produce the germline difference seen at one junction end. The CDR3 sequence is CASSLGGPPGF. Written as DNA, the CDR3 is TGTGCCAGCTCACTCGGGGGCCCGCCCGGGTTC. The chain links TRBV18 to TRBJ2-5, with D perhaps matching TRBD1 or TRBD2 (6 bases each). Germline V gene data show CDR1 as KGHSH and CDR2 as LQKENI. CDR3 length: 11 amino acids.

This clonotype was detected ten times or more. The chain recombines TRBV20-1 with TRBJ1-5, with a possible D match to TRBD1 (6 bases). CDR3 size: 13 residues. CDR1 is DFQATT, CDR2 SNEGSKA, per germline (reference sequence). V was pared by 6 bases and J by 9 bases, with 18 bases between. In DNA form, the CDR3 reads TGCAGTGCCAGACAGGTGGGAACGGGGCCCCAGCATTTT. Residues: CSARQVGTGPQHF.

This clonotype was observed a handful of times. The genes are TRBV11-2 and TRBJ2-3; perhaps TRBD2 as D (6 bases). The CDR3 sequence is 12 residues long. Per germline, CDR1 SGHAT and CDR2 FQNNGV. Trimming left V 6 bases short and J 5 bases short, with 9 bases between. CDR3 sequence: CASRGGEDTQYF. CDR3 DNA sequence: TGTGCCAGCAGGGGGGGAGAAGATACGCAGTATTTT.

Of note for this clonotype: This likely comes from a read error, as the CDR3 has no conserved phenylalanine or tryptophan at its end. V gene TRBV4-1 combines with J gene TRBJ1-1; TRBD1 aligns across 7 bases. Germline CDR1 MGHRA, CDR2 YSYEKL. The CDR3 has 14 amino acids. Trimming cost V 1 base and J 3 bases; bases outside gene matches: 2. The CDR3 sequence: CASSQGDSHTEAFL. In nucleotides, the CDR3 is TGCGCCAGCAGCCAAGGGGACAGCCACACTGAAGCTTTCTTA.

In its sample, this clonotype was seen a few times. The chain combines TRBV12-3 or TRBV12-4 with TRBJ2-7; 10 bases fit TRBD1. Trimming took 2 bases from V and 0 from J; bases not matched to a gene: 10. The CDR3 sequence is 18 residues long. This CDR3 is CASSLIPGQGPSSYEQYV. The CDR3 DNA reads as TGTGCCAGCAGTTTAATCCCGGGACAGGGGCCGAGCTCCTACGAGCAGTACGTC.

The chain is built from TRBV25-1 and TRBJ1-3, with D perhaps matching TRBD1 (6 bases). The CDR3 runs 15 residues. The V gene lost 1 base and the J gene lost 2 bases, with 9 bases spanning the gap. Germline CDR1 and CDR2: MGHDK and SYGVNS. The chain's CDR3 is CASSELDRAGNTIYF. Written as DNA, the CDR3 is TGTGCCAGCAGTGAATTGGACAGAGCTGGAAACACCATATATTTT. The entire variable domain, with the rest obtained from reference TRBV25-1 and TRBJ1-3, is as follows: EADIYQTPRYLVIGTGKKITLECSQTMGHDKMYWYQQDPGMELHLIHYSYGVNSTEKGDLSSESTVSRIRTEHFPLTLESARPSHTSQYLCASSELDRAGNTIYFGEGSWLTVV.

This clonotype was picked up many times. CDR3 protein: CASSIAGFTDTQYF. The CDR3 coding sequence is TGCGCCAGCAGCATAGCGGGGTTCACAGATACGCAGTATTTT. J is TRBJ2-3 and V is TRBV5-1; 8 bases line up with TRBD2. This CDR3 region has 14 residues. The germline CDR1 and CDR2 sequences are SGHRS and YFSETQ. Losses at the gene ends were 4 bases for V and 2 bases for J; bases not matched to a gene: 3.

This clonotype was recorded many times. The V gene is TRBV7-2, the J gene TRBJ2-7; TRBD1 aligns across 7 bases. Germline trimming cut 1 base from V and 2 bases from J; bases unmatched to any gene: 8. The CDR3 loop spans 16 amino acids. Germline CDR1 reads SGHTA; CDR2 reads FQGNSA. CDR3 in amino acids: CASSLGGTVQTYEQYF. The CDR3 DNA reads TGTGCCAGCAGCTTAGGTGGGACAGTTCAAACCTACGAGCAGTACTTC. The whole variable domain, filled in from reference TRBV7-2 and TRBJ2-7, reads GAGVSQSPSNKVTEKGKDVELRCDPISGHTALYWYRQSLGQGLEFLIYFQGNSAPDKSGLPSDRFSAERTGGSVSTLTIQRTQQEDSAVYLCASSLGGTVQTYEQYFGPGTRLTVT.

The chain has TRBV4-2 and TRBJ1-2; 7 positions match TRBD1. Trimming took 0 bases from V and 4 from J; bases not matched to a gene: 8. The CDR3 runs to 16 residues. Germline loops: CDR1 LGHNA, CDR2 YNFKEQ. CDR3 region: CASSQELRGPTYGYTF. The CDR3 DNA reads TGTGCCAGCAGCCAAGAGCTAAGGGGGCCCACCTATGGCTACACCTTC.